The T cell receptor (beta chain) described here comes from a study of T cell responses to AZD1222 COVID-19 vaccine. Study-level findings and limits: Clonal diversity was possibly underestimated, and the donors were mostly white British, with more females. Sampling that yielded the repertoires occurred only after the peak T cell response.

Second-dose intervals near 4 or 12 weeks were combined. Produced via immunoSEQ multiplex PCR; TCRdb's table is partial and in-frame only. The data hold 50,000 to 55,000 clones, with roughly 89% observed a single time. A note on this clone: Its matching antigen is unknown.

Germline V gene data show CDR1 as SGDLS and CDR2 as YYNGEE. V trimming: 4 bases; J trimming: 1 base; junction bases outside the gene matches: 11. The CDR3 totals 16 residues. Sequenced material: peripheral blood, taken 28 days after the second AZD1222 dose. The sequence was obtained from an adult who received the AZD1222 COVID-19 vaccine. The rearrangement links TRBV9 to TRBJ2-7, with 7 bases aligning to TRBD1. This CDR3 reads CASSPQRQGWSYEQYF. The CDR3 DNA reads TGTGCCAGCAGCCCCCAAAGACAGGGTTGGTCCTACGAGCAGTACTTC.